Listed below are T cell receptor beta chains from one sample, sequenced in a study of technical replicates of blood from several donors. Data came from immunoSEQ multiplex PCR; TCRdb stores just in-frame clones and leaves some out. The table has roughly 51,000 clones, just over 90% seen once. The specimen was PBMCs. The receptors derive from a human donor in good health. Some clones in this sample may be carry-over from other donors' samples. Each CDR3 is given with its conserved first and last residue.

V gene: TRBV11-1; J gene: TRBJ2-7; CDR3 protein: CASSPDRLDEQYF
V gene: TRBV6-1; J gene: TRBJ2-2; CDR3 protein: CASSERDRGNTGELFF
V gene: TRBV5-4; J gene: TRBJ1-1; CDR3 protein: CASSRGGDMNTEAFF
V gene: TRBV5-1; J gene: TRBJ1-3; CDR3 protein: CASSVGNRGGSGNTIYF
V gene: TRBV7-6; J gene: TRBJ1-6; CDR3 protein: CASSLEAGGNGSPLHF
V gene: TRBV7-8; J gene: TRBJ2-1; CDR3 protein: CASSSLTGMNEQFF
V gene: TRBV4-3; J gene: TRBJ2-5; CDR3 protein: CASSPYGEPGRETQYF
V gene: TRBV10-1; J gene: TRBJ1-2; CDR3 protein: CARSQDNGYTF
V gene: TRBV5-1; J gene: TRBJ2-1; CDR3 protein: CASSLGLAGGHEQFF
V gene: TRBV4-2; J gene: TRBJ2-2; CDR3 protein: CASSRTTSGSVGELFF
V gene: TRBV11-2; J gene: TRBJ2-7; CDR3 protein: CASSLVPAGGGYEQYF
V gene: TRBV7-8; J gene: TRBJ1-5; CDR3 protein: CASSRGSNQPQHF
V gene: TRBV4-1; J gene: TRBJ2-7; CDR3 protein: CASSPGDREQYF
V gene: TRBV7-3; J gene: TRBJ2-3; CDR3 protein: CASSVSGGYTDTQYF
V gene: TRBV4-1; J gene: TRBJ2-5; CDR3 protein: CASSQDGGGGRAGETQYF
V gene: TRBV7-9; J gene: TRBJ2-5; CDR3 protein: CASSLASGVEETQYF
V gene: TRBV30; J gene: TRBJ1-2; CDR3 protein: CAWSPYGTLSGYTF
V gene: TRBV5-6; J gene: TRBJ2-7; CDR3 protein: CASNLLESDKAYEQYF
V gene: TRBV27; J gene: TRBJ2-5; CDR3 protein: CASSGLAGGLQETQYF
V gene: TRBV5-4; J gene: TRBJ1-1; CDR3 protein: CASSLQGAKAFF
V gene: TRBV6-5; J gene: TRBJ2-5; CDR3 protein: CASSYRRELKTQYF